This TCR beta chain is drawn from a study of T cell responses to AZD1222 COVID-19 vaccine. Whole-study context: Researchers grouped second doses given at about 4 or about 12 weeks into one pool. Study-level points and caveats: The number of AZD1222 recipients seropositive at baseline was only five to seven. Scientists sampled the repertoires only once the peak T cell response had passed. Clonal diversity was possibly underestimated, and white British individuals and females predominated among donors.

The junction had 4 bases not matched to a gene; V was cut back by 4 bases and J by 13 bases. The V gene's germline CDR1 is MNHEY and CDR2 SVGEGT. The CDR3 consists of 12 residues. About this clone: Its antigen remains unidentified.

Profiled with immunoSEQ multiplex PCR; TCRdb holds only in-frame clones, not every one. Of 100,000 to 150,000 clones in the sample, roughly 86% are singletons; the top ten hold about 4.1%. Material: peripheral blood, obtained on day 0 of AZD1222 vaccination. V is TRBV6-2 or TRBV6-3 and J is TRBJ2-1, with TRBD1 matching over 10 bases. The TCR originated in an adult in good health. The DNA for the CDR3 is TGTGCCAGCAGTTTGTGGACAGGGGGACAGTTCTTC. Its translation: CASSLWTGGQFF.